This T cell receptor beta chain was obtained from a study of cytomegalovirus exposure and HLA in healthy donors (dated by TCRdb to 2017 to 2019). The study in broad terms: An earlier analysis of fewer than 750 of the donors reported around 280 Gb of sequence data and 95 million to 120 million unique TCR beta sequences obtained from about 170 million T cells. An early release covering about 600 HLA-typed donors comprised approximately 290 gigabases of sequencing data and around 80 million unique TCR sequences. Of the roughly 400 genotyped donors, over 80% were placed in the genetic ancestry cluster associated with self-reported Caucasian donors. The study aimed to test whether cataloging public T cell receptors could reveal signatures of past pathogen exposure. Using immunosequencing, the study profiled T cell repertoires from 666 subjects and related those repertoires to cytomegalovirus serostatus. A separate validation cohort of roughly 110 different subjects was used in addition to the approximately 670-subject first cohort. High-throughput TCR immunosequencing, statistical association of individual TCRs with disease status, and machine learning were combined to predict cytomegalovirus infection status. A later analysis re-examined previously published TCR beta repertoires from more than 550 donors and added high-resolution HLA genotyping to investigate patterns of TCR occurrence. Rather than drawing on any new phenotypic data, the later analysis identified candidate immune exposures from TCR beta sequences and the way those sequences occurred across donors. In an earlier analysis of 500 to 650 of the donors, high-throughput TCR beta sequencing was used to judge whether each TCR beta V gene segment behaved as functional or pseudogenic. Donor age, sex, ethnicity and CMV serostatus were collected together with the repertoire data. A later genetic analysis used genome-wide SNP genotypes for about three fifths of the 666 donors, treating that subset as a discovery cohort. All discovery cohort repertoires had been generated on a single sequencing platform. HLA typing included class I and class II loci at four-digit resolution. The number of donors typed differed by locus, with roughly 629-640 for A, B, C, DRB1 and DQB1, around 500 for DQA1, nearly 610 for DPA1, and 472 for DPB1. Roughly 5 DR-DQ haplotypes were handled as single units for association and clustering, since linkage in the cohort was strong. Across some 400 genotyped donors of the cohort, an average of about 250,000 unique TCR beta nucleotide sequences per donor were sequenced, and around 20% of those sequences were non-productive.

The cysteine opens and the phenylalanine closes a CDR3 of 13 amino acids. Left in the record is the CDR3 DNA by itself, 39 bases read in frame from the first base. V is cut by 8 bases and J by 5 bases, and the space between the germline ends is 15 bases. The germline V gene gives CDR1 as MGHRA and CDR2 as YSYEKL. As concerns this clone: Its antigen is unknown. Per-base quality was not reported, and no clone a single base away is much larger than it.

In total, 600 or so healthy bone marrow donors made up the cohort. At the time of sampling, all cohort members were nominally healthy, though unrecorded immune exposures were likely present. The donor tested CMV seronegative and was one of the 352 seronegative cohort members. Each donor provided a peripheral blood sample, and peripheral blood mononuclear cells were used for TCR beta sequencing. The Qiagen DNeasy Blood Extraction Kit was used to extract genomic DNA from the blood cell samples. Libraries were made using the immunoSEQ multiplex PCR assay. The multiplex PCR relied on a mix of 60 forward primers for TCR Vbeta segments and 13 reverse primers for TCR Jbeta segments. The CDR3 region of rearranged TCR beta genes was amplified from genomic DNA with a multiplex PCR assay. Amplified TCR beta libraries were sequenced as 87-base-pair reads on the Illumina HiSeq System. The paper's processing steps were these. A later analysis tallied some 79 million unique TCR beta chains across the 666 repertoires, and approximately 12 million of those chains were shared by two or more donors. A nearest-neighbor algorithm error-corrected the raw reads and collapsed the reads into unique sequences, merging closely related sequences to remove PCR and sequencing errors. V, D and J gene segments were assigned by aligning CDR3 sequences to IMGT reference sequences. Each retained sequence needed at least a six-nucleotide match to both a V gene segment and a J gene segment. Rearrangements were called productive when the CDR3 lacked stop codons and stayed in frame with V and J; all others were non-productive. Following IMGT convention, CDR3 was defined as the stretch from the second conserved V-encoded cysteine to the conserved J-encoded phenylalanine. The earlier analysis of 587 of the donors excluded sequences that lacked an unambiguous match to a single V gene segment. An earlier analysis of fewer than 650 of the donors classified V segments as functional when productive rearrangements were above 56.7% and as segregating when the standard deviation between donors was above 5%. To diagnose cytomegalovirus status from the catalog of TCR beta chain sequences, a statistical classification framework was built. A later analysis assigned V and J genes by comparing TCR nucleotide sequences with IMGT/GENE-DB human TR gene sequences. Using the TCRdist pipeline, a later analysis assigned CDR3 sequences along with most-parsimonious VDJ recombination scenarios. In a later analysis, each TCR beta chain was defined by its CDR3 amino acid sequence together with its V-gene family, and reads without a unique V-gene family were excluded. A later analysis removed several hundred highly shared, low-generation-probability nucleotide sequences to deal with suspected cross-contamination and a sequencing artifact. In a later analysis, a clonal expansion index for each public chain was calculated from normalized within-repertoire ranks of inferred template counts. In a later analysis, generation probabilities were computed using a VDJ recombination model fitted to out-of-frame rearrangements, and the results were checked against IGoR. In a later analysis, TCR-TCR, TCR-HLA and TCR-CMV co-occurrence was scored with hypergeometric tests, and a repertoire-size bias correction was applied to TCR pairs. A later analysis estimated false discovery rates by permuting HLA or CMV assignments 20 times. In a later analysis, co-occurring TCRs were grouped with DBSCAN, and TCRdist sequence similarity was added when clustering was performed within HLA-allele-positive subsets. Co-occurrence clustering excluded repertoires with fewer than 30,000 or more than 120,000 public chains, plus five with anomalous nucleotide sharing. TCRdb took this table from immuneACCESS and kept in-frame rearrangements with V and J called. Such tables lack part of the clones; where checked against another copy, unresolved V genes explain under half of the gap, and the rest is unexplained. The DNA was the basis for D and trimming; V, J and clone size are from that table. The sample yields about 140,000 clones; 60% to 80% were counted once. Approximately 2% of the sample is in the top ten clones.

What the study reported, not specific to this receptor: Across donors, most TCR sequences were observed very rarely, whereas some public TCRs were present in many individuals. Some IMGT-functional V segments, including TRBV6-2 and TRBV6-3, could not be distinguished by the 87-base-pair reads and were therefore excluded. Some 16 rarely observed V segments, including chromosome 9 orphons, were excluded from the earlier analysis of almost 600 of the donors because counts were too low. Most CMV-associated TCR beta chains appeared to be HLA-restricted in a later analysis, and the HLA associations seemed to be driven largely by CMV exposure. A further reported finding was that TCR beta sequences accurately predicted the HLA-A and HLA-B alleles for most subjects in the first cohort. For the cohort, immune exposure information was limited to CMV serostatus. In both the original and validation cohorts, the classifier was reported to diagnose cytomegalovirus status with high specificity and sensitivity. Compared with the 666-donor mean, donors in an Asian-associated ancestry cluster had fewer N-insertions in productive TCRs, according to a later genetic analysis. Because HLA typing was unavailable for some donors at each locus, only the typed subset was used in association tests. Sequencing depth was assumed to be roughly uniform across donors in the presence/absence analyses, though that assumption may not hold. In a later analysis, HLA-associated TCR beta chains showed more clonal expansion and lower generation probabilities than non-associated chains that were equally common. In a later analysis, TCR association rates were found to vary across HLA loci, with the most associated TCRs seen for DRB1 alleles and the fewest for HLA-C alleles. The study listed 164 TCR beta chains as associated with cytomegalovirus. This cohort had only TCR beta chains sequenced, and the lack of alpha or paired-chain data limited which features could be detected. Broadly in line with IMGT annotations, most TCR beta V segments showed up in productive rearrangements about 90% or about 30% of the time in an earlier analysis of approximately 640 of the donors. An association between a missense DCLRE1C variant and V-gene and J-gene trimming of TCR beta chains was found in a later genetic analysis and replicated in an independent cohort. A group of highly shared sequence variants was considered likely to be a technical artifact of the sequencing pipeline. According to a later analysis, parvovirus B19, influenza, CMV and Epstein-Barr virus appeared linked to several top co-occurrence clusters. According to the authors, the approach could potentially be generalized to other disease states and immunological phenotypes. In vitro tests confirmed that a few of the cytomegalovirus-associated TCR beta chains recognize cytomegalovirus antigens. Correlated functional status among segregating V segments might be attributable to linkage disequilibrium, but an unknown experimental factor could not be ruled out. In a later analysis, about 17,000 TCR beta sequences were associated with specific HLA alleles at a false discovery rate of 0.05. Assigning TCR associations to individual alleles was difficult when HLA alleles, especially DR and DQ, strongly co-occurred.

The source material was PBMCs. Recombination connected TRBV4-1 to TRBJ2-5; the best D guess is TRBD2, with 5 bases matching. The sequence was collected from a man between 25 and 39 years old in good health and CMV-seronegative. CDR3 loop: CASGEDFGETQYF. The nucleotide sequence is TGCGCCAGCGGCGAGGACTTTGGCGAGACCCAGTACTTC.